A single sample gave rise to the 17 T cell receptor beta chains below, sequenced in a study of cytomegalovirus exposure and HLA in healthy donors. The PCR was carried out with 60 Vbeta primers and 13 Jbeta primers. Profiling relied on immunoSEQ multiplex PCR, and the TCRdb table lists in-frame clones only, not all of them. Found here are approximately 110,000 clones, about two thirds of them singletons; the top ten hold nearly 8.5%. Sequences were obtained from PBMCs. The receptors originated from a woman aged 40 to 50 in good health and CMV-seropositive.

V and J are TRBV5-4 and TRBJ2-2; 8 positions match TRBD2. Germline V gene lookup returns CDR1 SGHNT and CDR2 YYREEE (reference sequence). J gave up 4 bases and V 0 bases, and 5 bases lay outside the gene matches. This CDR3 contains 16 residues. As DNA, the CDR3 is TGTGCCAGCAGCTTGGTGAACGGGGGGGCCACCGGGGAGCTGTTTTTT. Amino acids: CASSLVNGGATGELFF.

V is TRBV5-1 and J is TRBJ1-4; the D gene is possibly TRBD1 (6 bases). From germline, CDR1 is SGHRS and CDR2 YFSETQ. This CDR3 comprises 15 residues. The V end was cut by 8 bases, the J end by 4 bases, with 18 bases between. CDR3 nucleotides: TGCGCCAGGCGCACCCCAGGGGCGGGTAATGAAAAACTGTTTTTT. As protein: CARRTPGAGNEKLFF.

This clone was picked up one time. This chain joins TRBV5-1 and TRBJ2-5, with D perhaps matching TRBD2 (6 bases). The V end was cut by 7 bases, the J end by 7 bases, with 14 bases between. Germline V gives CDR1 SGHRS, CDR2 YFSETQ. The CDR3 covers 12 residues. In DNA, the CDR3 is TGCGCCAGCCAACAGGTGGGGGGGACCCAGTACTTC. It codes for CASQQVGGTQYF.

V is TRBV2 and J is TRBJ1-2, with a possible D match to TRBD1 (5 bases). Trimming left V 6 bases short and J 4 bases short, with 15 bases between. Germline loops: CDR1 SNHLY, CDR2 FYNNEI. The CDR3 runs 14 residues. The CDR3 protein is CASRDAGLGYGYTF. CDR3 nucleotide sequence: TGTGCCAGCAGGGACGCAGGGTTGGGCTATGGCTACACCTTC.

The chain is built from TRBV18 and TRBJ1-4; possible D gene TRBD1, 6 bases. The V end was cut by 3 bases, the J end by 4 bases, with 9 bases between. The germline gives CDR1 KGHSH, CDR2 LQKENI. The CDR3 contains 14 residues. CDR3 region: CASSPGQINEKLFF. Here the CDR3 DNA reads TGTGCCAGCTCACCCGGACAGATTAATGAAAAACTGTTTTTT.

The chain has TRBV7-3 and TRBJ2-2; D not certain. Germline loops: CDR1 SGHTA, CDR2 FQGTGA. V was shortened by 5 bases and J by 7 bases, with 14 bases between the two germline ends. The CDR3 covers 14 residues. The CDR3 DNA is TGTGCCAGCAGCCCCGATTCGGGTGACGGGGAGCTGTTTTTT. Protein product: CASSPDSGDGELFF.

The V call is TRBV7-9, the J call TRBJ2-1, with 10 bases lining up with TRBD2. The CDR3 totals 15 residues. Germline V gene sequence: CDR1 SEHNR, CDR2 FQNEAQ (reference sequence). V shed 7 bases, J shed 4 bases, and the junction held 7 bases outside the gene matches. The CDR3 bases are TGTGCCAGCATGTTACTAGCGGGAACTTACAATGAGCAGTTCTTC. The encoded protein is CASMLLAGTYNEQFF.

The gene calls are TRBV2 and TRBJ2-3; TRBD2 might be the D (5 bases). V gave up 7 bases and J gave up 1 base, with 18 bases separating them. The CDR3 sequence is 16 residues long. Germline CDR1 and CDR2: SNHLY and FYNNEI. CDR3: CASTRSRGYGTDTQYF. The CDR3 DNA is TGTGCCAGCACCAGGTCCCGGGGTTATGGCACAGATACGCAGTATTTT.

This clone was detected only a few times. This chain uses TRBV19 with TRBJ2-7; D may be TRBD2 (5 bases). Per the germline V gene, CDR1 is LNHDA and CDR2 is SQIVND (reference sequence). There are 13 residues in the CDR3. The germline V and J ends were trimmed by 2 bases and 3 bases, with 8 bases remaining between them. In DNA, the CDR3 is TGTGCCAGTAGTATAAAGGGAGACTACGAGCAGTACTTC. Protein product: CASSIKGDYEQYF.

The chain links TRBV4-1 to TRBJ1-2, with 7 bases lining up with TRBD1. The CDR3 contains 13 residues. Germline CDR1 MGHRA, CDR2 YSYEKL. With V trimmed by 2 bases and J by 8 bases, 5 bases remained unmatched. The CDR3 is CASSQSQGEGYTF. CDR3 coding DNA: TGCGCCAGCAGCCAATCCCAGGGGGAGGGCTACACCTTC.

The CDR3 nucleotides are TGTGCCATCAGTGAGACTAGCAATGAGCAGTTCTTC. This codes for CAISETSNEQFF. V and J are TRBV10-3 and TRBJ2-1; possible D gene TRBD2, 5 bases. V shed 2 bases and J shed 6 bases, with 5 bases lying between them. This CDR3 spans 12 amino acids. Germline assignment: CDR1 ENHRY and CDR2 SYGVKD.

CDR3 DNA sequence: TGTGCCAGCAGCCAGACAGGAAACTATGGCTACACCTTC. Translating it yields CASSQTGNYGYTF. The chain is built from TRBV13 and TRBJ1-2; D might be TRBD1 (6 bases). The CDR3 covers 13 residues. CDR1 and CDR2 (germline): PRHDT, FYEKMQ (reference sequence). Trimming stripped 5 bases from V and 2 bases from J, with 9 bases between.

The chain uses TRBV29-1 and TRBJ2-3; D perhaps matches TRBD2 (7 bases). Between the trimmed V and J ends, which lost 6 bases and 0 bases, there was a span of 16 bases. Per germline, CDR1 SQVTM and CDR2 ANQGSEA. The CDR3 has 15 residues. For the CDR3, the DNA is TGCAGCGTCTCCGGGGGGCCTACTAGCACAGATACGCAGTATTTT. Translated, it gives CSVSGGPTSTDTQYF.

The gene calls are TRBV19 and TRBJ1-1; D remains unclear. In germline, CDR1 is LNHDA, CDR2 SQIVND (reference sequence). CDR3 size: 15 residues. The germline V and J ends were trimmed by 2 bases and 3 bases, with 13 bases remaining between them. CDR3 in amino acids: CASSILGAADTEAFF. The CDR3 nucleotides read TGTGCCAGTAGTATACTTGGAGCAGCAGACACTGAAGCTTTCTTT. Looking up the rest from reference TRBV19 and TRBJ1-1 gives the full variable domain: DGGITQSPKYLFRKEGQNVTLSCEQNLNHDAMYWYRQDPGQGLRLIYYSQIVNDFQKGDIAEGYSVSREKKESFPLTVTSAQKNPTAFYLCASSILGAADTEAFFGQGTRLTVV.

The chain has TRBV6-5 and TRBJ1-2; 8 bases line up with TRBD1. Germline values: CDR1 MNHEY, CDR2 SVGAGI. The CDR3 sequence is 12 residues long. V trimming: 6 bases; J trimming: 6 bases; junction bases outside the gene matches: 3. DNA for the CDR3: TGTGCCAGCAGGCAGGGGGCGAATGGCTACACCTTC. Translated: CASRQGANGYTF.

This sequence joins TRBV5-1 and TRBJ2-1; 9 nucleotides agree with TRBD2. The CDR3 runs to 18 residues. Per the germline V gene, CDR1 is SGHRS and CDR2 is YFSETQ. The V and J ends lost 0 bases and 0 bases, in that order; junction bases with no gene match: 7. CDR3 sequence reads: CASSLEASGVSSYNEQFF. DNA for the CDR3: TGCGCCAGCAGCTTGGAGGCTAGCGGGGTGAGCTCCTACAATGAGCAGTTCTTC.

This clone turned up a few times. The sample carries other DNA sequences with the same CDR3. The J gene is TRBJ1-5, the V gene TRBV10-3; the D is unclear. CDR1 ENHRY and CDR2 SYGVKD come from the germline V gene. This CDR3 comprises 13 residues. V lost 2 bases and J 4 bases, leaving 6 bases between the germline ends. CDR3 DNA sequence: TGTGCCATCAGTGAGAGAGATAATCAGCCCCAGCATTTT. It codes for CAISERDNQPQHF.